This is a list of T cell receptor beta chains from one sample in a study of cytomegalovirus exposure and HLA in healthy donors. Produced via immunoSEQ multiplex PCR; TCRdb's table is partial and in-frame only. The sample carries 95,000 to 150,000 clones, around 86% recorded once. The sample comprised PBMCs. These receptors all stem from a young man in good health and CMV-seronegative. Both conserved end residues are part of each CDR3. The D gene is left open where the match is weak. A row's size may be missing; if present it is once, few, many or a size class.

CDR3nt	CDR3aa	d_gene	len	abundance	v_gene	j_gene
TGTGCCACCAGCCCGACCACGGACAGGGTGGTCGGCTACACCTTC	CATSPTTDRVVGYTF	TRBD1	15	-	TRBV15	TRBJ1-2
TGTGCCAGCAGTGTCGAGGGATCGAGCTCCTACGAGCAGTACTTC	CASSVEGSSSYEQYF	-	15	-	TRBV2	TRBJ2-7
TGCGCCAGCAGCCAAGAAGGCCCAAGACAGGGCTACACCTTC	CASSQEGPRQGYTF	-	14	once	TRBV4-3	TRBJ1-2
TGTGCCAGCAGCCTAGGAAGAGGGTACGAGCAGTACTTC	CASSLGRGYEQYF	-	13	-	TRBV6-1	TRBJ2-7
TGTGCCACCTACACTCGAAGGAGGGGCAATGAGCAGTTCTTC	CATYTRRRGNEQFF	-	14	-	TRBV6-5	TRBJ2-1
TGTGCCAGCAGCTTTGGGGCAGGCTCCTACGAGCAGTACTTC	CASSFGAGSYEQYF	-	14	-	TRBV11-2	TRBJ2-7
TGTGCCAGCAGTTATTTCCAGGGATCTAATGGCTACACCTTC	CASSYFQGSNGYTF	-	14	-	TRBV28	TRBJ1-2
TGTGCCAGCATAGTCCATGGCTACACCTTC	CASIVHGYTF	-	10	-	TRBV27	TRBJ1-2
TGTGCCAGCGTAGGACAGGGAGGGAATGAGCAGTTCTTC	CASVGQGGNEQFF	-	13	-	TRBV27	TRBJ2-1
TGCGCCAGCAGCTGGGGGGGAGCTAACTATGGCTACACCTTC	CASSWGGANYGYTF	-	14	-	TRBV5-1	TRBJ1-2
TGCGCCAGCAGTGAGTCGAGGGCCCTTAATGAGCAGTTCTTC	CASSESRALNEQFF	-	14	-	TRBV10-2	TRBJ2-1
TGCAGTGCTCCATGGACAGCCTTT	CSAPWTAF	-	8	-	TRBV20-1	TRBJ1-1
TGTGCCAGCAGTGAAGTAGGACAGGGGGACTACGAGCAGTACTTC	CASSEVGQGDYEQYF	TRBD1	15	-	TRBV2	TRBJ2-7
TGTGCCAGCAGCAGACAGCAGCTGTGGGGGAACACTGAAGCTTTCTTT	CASSRQQLWGNTEAFF	-	16	-	TRBV7-2	TRBJ1-1
TGCGCCAGCAGCTTGTTTGGGGGCGGGGAGACCCAGTACTTC	CASSLFGGGETQYF	-	14	-	TRBV5-1	TRBJ2-5
TGTGCCAGCAGCTCCTTTGAGACAGGGTCTTTGGAGCAGTACTTC	CASSSFETGSLEQYF	TRBD1	15	-	TRBV27	TRBJ2-7
TGTGCCAGCAGCTTAGCAATAGCGGGGGGCGGAAACACCGGGGAGCTGTTTTTT	CASSLAIAGGGNTGELFF	TRBD2	18	-	TRBV7-6	TRBJ2-2
TGTGCCAGAAGCTTGTCACAGGGGAAGATCTCCTATAATTCACCCCTCCACTTT	CARSLSQGKISYNSPLHF	TRBD1	18	-	TRBV5-3	TRBJ1-6
TGTGCCAGCAGCTTACACTCCTACGAGCAGTACTTC	CASSLHSYEQYF	-	12	-	TRBV7-9	TRBJ2-7
TGTGCCAGTAGTATTAACAGGGCGGTGAACACTGAAGCTTTCTTT	CASSINRAVNTEAFF	-	15	-	TRBV19	TRBJ1-1
TGTGCCAGCAGTGGGACAGGGGCAGATACGCAGTATTTT	CASSGTGADTQYF	TRBD1	13	once	TRBV2	TRBJ2-3
TGTGCCAGCAGTTCAACCGGTAGAGGGTATACTGAAGCTTTCTTT	CASSSTGRGYTEAFF	-	15	-	TRBV6-5	TRBJ1-1
TGTGCCAGCAGCTCTGAGAACTATTCACCCCTCCACTTT	CASSSENYSPLHF	-	13	-	TRBV7-9	TRBJ1-6
TGCGCCAGCCACCCCTGGGACACTTGCACTGAAGCTTTCTTT	CASHPWDTCTEAFF	-	14	-	TRBV23-1	TRBJ1-1
TGCGCCAGCAGCTTGGGGCAGGGGGCCGCCGCGGGGGCACCCCTCCACTTT	CASSLGQGAAAGAPLHF	TRBD1	17	-	TRBV5-1	TRBJ1-6
TGTGCCAGCAGGGGGCGGGGTACTTCGAATTCACCCCTCCACTTT	CASRGRGTSNSPLHF	-	15	-	TRBV6-1	TRBJ1-6
TGTGCCAGCTCGCAACCCGGGACAGATAGCAATCAGCCCCAGCATTTT	CASSQPGTDSNQPQHF	TRBD1	16	few	TRBV18	TRBJ1-5
TGTGCCAGCAGCCCGGGACAGGGGGCTCGGGAGTCCCAGTACTTC	CASSPGQGARESQYF	TRBD1	15	-	TRBV7-7	TRBJ2-5
TGTGCCAGCAGTGAATCCACAGGGGGGGGGAATGAAAAACTGTTTTTT	CASSESTGGGNEKLFF	TRBD1	16	-	TRBV6-1	TRBJ1-4
TGTGCCAGCAGCCATGGGACAGGGGGTACAGATACGCAGTATTTT	CASSHGTGGTDTQYF	TRBD1	15	-	TRBV5-4	TRBJ2-3
TGTGCCAGCAGCTCACAAGGCAATCAGCCCCAGCATTTT	CASSSQGNQPQHF	-	13	-	TRBV7-9	TRBJ1-5
TGTGCCACCGGTTTACATACCATCATGAACACTGAAGCTTTCTTT	CATGLHTIMNTEAFF	-	15	-	TRBV15	TRBJ1-1
TGTGCCATCAGTGAGACCTTAACAGGGTCTAACTATGGCTACACCTTC	CAISETLTGSNYGYTF	-	16	once	TRBV10-3	TRBJ1-2
TGTGCCAGCAGCTTAAAGTCCTCCGGGACTGGGGCCAACGTCCTGACTTTC	CASSLKSSGTGANVLTF	-	17	-	TRBV11-2	TRBJ2-6
TGTGCCAGCAGTGCGGACAGGGGAATCTCTGGAAACACCATATATTTT	CASSADRGISGNTIYF	TRBD1	16	-	TRBV2	TRBJ1-3
TGTGCCAGCAGACCGACAGGGAGGATCGCCGAGCAGTACTTC	CASRPTGRIAEQYF	-	14	-	TRBV7-8	TRBJ2-7
TGTGCCTGGAGTGGGGGCTCGAGCACAGATACGCAGTATTTT	CAWSGGSSTDTQYF	-	14	-	TRBV30	TRBJ2-3
TGTGCCAGCAGTTACCTCTCAGGGTATCAGCCCCAGCATTTT	CASSYLSGYQPQHF	-	14	-	TRBV6-6	TRBJ1-5
TGCGCCAACAGCCTGACAGGAGCCGCGAACACCGGGGAGCTGTTTTTT	CANSLTGAANTGELFF	-	16	-	TRBV4-1	TRBJ2-2
TGTGCCAGCAGCGTGGACAGGGCCGACTATGGCTACACCTTC	CASSVDRADYGYTF	TRBD1	14	once	TRBV6-1	TRBJ1-2
TGTGCCAGCACCGGACTAGGGTCGGCCGGGGAGCTGTTTTTT	CASTGLGSAGELFF	TRBD2	14	few	TRBV27	TRBJ2-2
TGTGCCAGCAGCGTGGGACTAGCATTAACAGATACGCAGTATTTT	CASSVGLALTDTQYF	TRBD2	15	-	TRBV5-4	TRBJ2-3
TGTGCCAGCACCACGGCGGCAGGGGCCAACGTCCTGACTTTC	CASTTAAGANVLTF	-	14	-	TRBV6-5	TRBJ2-6
TGCGCCAGCAAACAAACTGCGGGGGGACCTTACGAGCAGTACTTC	CASKQTAGGPYEQYF	TRBD2	15	-	TRBV4-1	TRBJ2-7
TGTGCCAGCAGTCTGGACAGGGCAAGGTACGAGCAGTACTTC	CASSLDRARYEQYF	TRBD1	14	-	TRBV6-1	TRBJ2-7
TGTGCCAGCAGCTTGGGACCCCAGGCCGGGGAGCTGTTTTTT	CASSLGPQAGELFF	-	14	once	TRBV5-5	TRBJ2-2
TGTGCCAGCAGCCCCTTACTAGCCCGGGGGAATGAGCAGTTCTTC	CASSPLLARGNEQFF	-	15	-	TRBV7-6	TRBJ2-1